This TCR beta chain appears in the sequencing data of a study of blood T cell repertoires in COVID-19. CDR1 SGHVS and CDR2 FQNEAQ come from the germline V gene. V was clipped by 5 bases and J by 5 bases; unmatched bases: 5. The CDR3 sequence is 13 residues long. Per the study methods: The authors estimated nucleated cell counts from reference gene primer amplification. Generated by immunoSEQ multiplex PCR, the TCRdb table keeps only in-frame clones and is missing some. For V, J and clone size, that table is used; D and trimming come from the DNA. The table has some 220,000 clones, approximately 85% seen once; the top ten hold 2.4%.

The rearrangement links TRBV7-8 to TRBJ1-2, with TRBD1 matching over 7 bases. The sequence derives from a woman in her 70s with COVID-19, enrolled during active disease. The material sequenced was peripheral blood. As DNA, the CDR3 is TGTGCCAGCAGCCTCGGGACAGTTTATGGCTACACCTTC. This sequence encodes CASSLGTVYGYTF.